What follows are 13 T cell receptor beta chains derived from one specimen sequenced in a study of CD8+ T cells in alopecia areata. RNA extraction was followed by reverse transcription into cDNA, which acted as the sequencing template. Profiling relied on immunoSEQ multiplex PCR, and the TCRdb table lists in-frame clones only, not all of them. The data contain some 150,000 clones, less than 75% of them seen just once; the ten biggest clones take up around 16%. Indicated treatment: oral pan-JAK inhibitor, 5-10 mg twice daily. Sequenced here: CD4+ T cells sorted from blood, sampled at roughly week 55, from a patient treated with tofacitinib. These TCRs come from a human donor with alopecia areata.

The V call is TRBV29-1, the J call TRBJ2-5; 8 bases are shared with TRBD1. Trimming removed 3 bases from V and 5 bases from J; junction bases left unmatched: 5. The CDR3 length is 13 residues. Germline loops: CDR1 SQVTM, CDR2 ANQGSEA. CDR3 DNA: TGCAGCGTTGACCGGGACAGGCGGGAGACCCAGTACTTC. Its protein product is CSVDRDRRETQYF. Full variable domain (missing parts from reference TRBV29-1 and TRBJ2-5): SAVISQKPSRDICQRGTSLTIQCQVDSQVTMMFWYRQQPGQSLTLIATANQGSEATYESGFVIDKFPISRPNLTFSTLTVSNMSPEDSSIYLCSVDRDRRETQYFGPGTRLLVL.

This chain links TRBV6-6 with TRBJ2-3; unclear D gene. Germline V lookup: CDR1 MNHNY, CDR2 SVGAGI (reference sequence). Trimming stripped 6 bases from V and 5 bases from J, with 12 bases between. This CDR3 is built from 13 residues. The CDR3 is CASSQSRVDTQYF. The DNA for the CDR3 is TGTGCCAGCAGCCAAAGTAGAGTAGATACGCAGTATTTT.

The chain has TRBV30 and TRBJ1-5; D uncertain. Germline V gene lookup returns CDR1 GTSNPN and CDR2 SVGIG (reference sequence). The V end lost 2 bases, the J end lost 3 bases, and 14 bases lay between the germline ends. CDR3 size: 15 residues. The CDR3 bases are TGTGCCTGGAGTTCAGGAGGGCAGATCAATCAGCCCCAGCATTTT. This translates into CAWSSGGQINQPQHF.

This chain links TRBV4-1 with TRBJ1-3; no clear D gene. The CDR3 has 14 amino acids. CDR1 is MGHRA and CDR2 is YSYEKL in the germline V gene. The V end lost 4 bases, the J end lost 3 bases, and 10 bases lay between the germline ends. CDR3 coding DNA: TGCGCCAGCAGCCTTCGAGTATTTGGAAACACCATATATTTT. This translates into CASSLRVFGNTIYF.

The chain combines TRBV7-9 with TRBJ2-1; D remains unclear. CDR1 is SEHNR and CDR2 is FQNEAQ in the germline V gene (reference sequence). The germline V and J ends were trimmed by 7 bases and 7 bases, with 11 bases remaining between them. CDR3 length equals 12 residues. CDR3 bases: TGTGCCAGCACTCCAGATTTGAATGAGCAGTTCTTC. Its protein product is CASTPDLNEQFF.

The sample holds a few counts of this clone. CDR3 loop: CSARTGDYEQYF. The CDR3 DNA reads TGCAGCGCCCGGACAGGGGACTACGAGCAGTACTTC. The chain combines TRBV29-1 with TRBJ2-7; 9 positions agree with TRBD1. The germline CDR1 and CDR2 sequences are SQVTM and ANQGSEA. V dropped 7 bases and J dropped 3; count of bases not matched to a gene: 4. The CDR3 extends over 12 amino acids.

This clone was detected many times. The rearrangement joins TRBV13 to TRBJ2-1; 8 nucleotides line up with TRBD2. The V segment lost 5 bases and the J segment 5 bases; nucleotides outside the gene matches: 11. The CDR3 is made up of 16 amino acids. Per the germline V gene, CDR1 is PRHDT and CDR2 is FYEKMQ (reference sequence). The chain's CDR3 is CASSPIGGGIDNEQFF. DNA for the CDR3: TGTGCCAGCAGCCCAATAGGCGGGGGGATTGACAATGAGCAGTTCTTC.

This clone has just a few counts. The chain is built from TRBV30 and TRBJ1-2; D is unclear. The germline V and J ends were trimmed by 3 bases and 4 bases, with 24 bases remaining between them. The CDR3 totals 17 residues. Germline CDR1 GTSNPN, CDR2 SVGIG (reference sequence). The CDR3 protein is CAWRKGFTMAYGYGYTF. DNA of the CDR3: TGTGCCTGGAGGAAAGGGTTTACTATGGCTTATGGCTATGGCTACACCTTC.

CDR3: CASRMGAGTQYF. CDR3 sequence (DNA): TGTGCCAGCAGGATGGGGGCAGGTACGCAGTATTTT. The chain links TRBV6-5 to TRBJ2-3; a weak D match, TRBD1 (6 bases). The germline V gene has CDR1 MNHEY and CDR2 SVGAGI. This CDR3 contains 12 residues. V was trimmed by 6 bases and J by 8 bases, leaving 12 bases between them.

CDR3 sequence reads: CAISEPKSYGYTF. The CDR3 coding sequence is TGTGCCATCAGTGAGCCTAAAAGCTATGGCTACACCTTC. V is TRBV10-3 and J is TRBJ1-2; D unresolved. The CDR3 is 13 amino acids. Germline-derived CDR1 and CDR2 are ENHRY and SYGVKD. The V and J ends lost 2 bases and 4 bases respectively, with 8 bases between them.

This clone was seen a few times. V gene TRBV23-1 combines with J gene TRBJ2-5; maybe TRBD1 (6 bases). TRBV23-1 is noted as an ORF with a role that remains uncertain. V was shortened by 4 bases and J by 3 bases, with 15 bases between the two germline ends. The CDR3 loop spans 15 amino acids. CDR3 in amino acids: CASSLVGAMKETQYF. The CDR3, as DNA: TGCGCCAGCAGTCTGGTGGGGGCAATGAAAGAGACCCAGTACTTC.

This clone occurred a few times. The chain carries TRBV7-3 and TRBJ2-1, with a tentative D call TRBD2 (6 bases). CDR1 and CDR2 (germline): SGHTA, FQGTGA. This CDR3 is 14 amino acids long. Trimming left V 2 bases short and J 10 bases short, with 15 bases between. CDR3 amino acids: CASSLGQARGEQFF. The CDR3 nucleotides are TGTGCCAGCAGCTTAGGGCAGGCTCGGGGGGAGCAGTTCTTC.

V usage is TRBV10-3 and J usage is TRBJ1-5; a possible D gene is TRBD1 (6 bases). Per the germline V gene, CDR1 is ENHRY and CDR2 is SYGVKD. Trimming took 0 bases from V and 6 from J, leaving 15 bases between them. This CDR3 has 16 amino acids. CDR3 amino acids: CAISESGRGLSQPQHF. CDR3 sequence (DNA): TGTGCCATCAGTGAGTCTGGCAGGGGCCTTAGTCAGCCCCAGCATTTT.